This entry lists 2 T cell receptor beta chains sequenced from one sample in a study of cytomegalovirus exposure and HLA in healthy donors. TCRdb keeps only in-frame clones here, not all; method: immunoSEQ multiplex PCR. The sample consists of some 130,000 clones, 85% to 90% of them appearing once. What was sequenced was PBMCs. Receptor source: a woman aged 18 to 35 in good health and CMV-seropositive.

This clone has a single count. The chain links TRBV6-1 to TRBJ2-7; D might be TRBD1 (6 bases). The CDR3 is made up of 12 amino acids. Germline V CDR1 and CDR2: MNHNS, SASEGT. V shed 5 bases and J shed 5 bases, with 10 bases lying between them. The chain's CDR3 is CASSSQGNEQYF. As DNA, the CDR3 is TGTGCCAGCAGTTCACAGGGCAACGAGCAGTACTTC.

This clone occurred once. The rearrangement links TRBV29-1 to TRBJ1-1, with 7 nucleotides matching TRBD1. With 8 bases clipped from V and 6 bases from J, the junction kept 9 bases outside the gene matches. CDR3 length: 12 amino acids. Germline CDR1 SQVTM, CDR2 ANQGSEA. In nucleotides, the CDR3 is TGCAGCTCTGAGGGGCAGGGGGCTGAAGCTTTCTTT. This encodes CSSEGQGAEAFF.